Below are 5 T cell receptor beta chains sequenced from a single sample in a study of T cells in Graves' hyperthyroidism and ophthalmopathy. The source material, RNA transcripts, was used to amplify TCR beta CDR3 regions. The primer set for the first-round RT-PCR of the TCR CDR3 was HTBI. TCRdb fed the multiplex PCR reads into MiXCR, producing one record per CDR3 protein. The sample includes about 350,000 distinct CDR3 sequences, around 15% seen only once; the top ten take about 20%. The material sequenced was blood. These receptors were taken from a woman aged 55 to 70 with Graves' ophthalmopathy.

This clonotype was counted ten times or more. This chain links TRBV11-1 with TRBJ2-5, with 12 nucleotides matching TRBD2. Trimming took 3 bases from V and 4 from J; bases not matched to a gene: 6. The CDR3 length is 16 residues. Germline lookup yields CDR1 SGHAT and CDR2 FQDESV (reference sequence). Here the CDR3 reads CASSFRGGLAGETQYF. The CDR3 bases are TGTGCCAGCAGCTTTCGAGGGGGACTAGCGGGAGAGACCCAGTACTTC.

This clonotype was recorded at least ten times. J is TRBJ2-1 and V is TRBV2, with 9 nucleotides matching TRBD2. CDR1 is SNHLY and CDR2 is FYNNEI in the germline V gene. Trimming removed 3 bases from V and 4 bases from J; junction bases left unmatched: 7. This CDR3 is 16 amino acids long. The DNA of the CDR3 is TGTGCCAGCAGTGATAGGGCGGGAGGGGGATACAATGAGCAGTTCTTC. Translated: CASSDRAGGGYNEQFF.

This clonotype has a handful of counts. This may arise from a read error, as a much more abundant clone is one base away. The chain is built from TRBV20-1 and TRBJ2-1; 11 nucleotides line up with TRBD2. The CDR3 loop spans 18 amino acids. CDR1 DFQATT and CDR2 SNEGSKA come from the germline V gene (reference sequence). CDR3 sequence reads: CSAGDRTSGFSSYNEQFF. The CDR3 DNA reads TGCAGTGCTGGAGATCGGACTAGCGGGTTCAGCTCCTACAATGAGCAGTTCTTC.

This clonotype appeared a few times. The chain has TRBV24-1 and TRBJ2-2, with 10 nucleotides matching TRBD1. The CDR3 is 17 amino acids. V was pared by 2 bases and J by 5 bases, with 7 bases of the junction left unmatched. Germline V lookup: CDR1 KGHDR, CDR2 SFDVKD. CDR3 amino acids: CATSDSISDRGTGELFF. DNA of the CDR3: TGTGCCACCAGTGATTCCATCTCGGACAGGGGGACCGGGGAGCTGTTTTTT.

This clonotype was observed many times. This rearrangement joins TRBV12-3 or TRBV12-4 to TRBJ1-3; no clear D gene. The CDR3 totals 15 residues. The germline V and J ends were trimmed by 5 bases and 0 bases, with 11 bases remaining between them. This CDR3 is CASSPAPSSGNTIYF. CDR3 DNA: TGTGCCAGCAGTCCCGCCCCGAGCTCTGGAAACACCATATATTTT.